The rows below give T cell receptor beta chains drawn from one sample of a study of blood T cells in healthy people across ages. Via MiXCR, TCRdb re-called the 5' RACE reads, giving one row per CDR3 protein. The sample gives 650,000 to 700,000 distinct CDR3 sequences, about 50% of which show up once; approximately 13% is in the top ten. The sample taken for sequencing was blood. The origin of the receptors is a woman older than 75 in good health. CDR3s include the opening cysteine and the closing phenylalanine or tryptophan. A D gene is named only where the DNA matches it firmly. Clone size is shown for a subset of rows, as once, few, many or a class of expanded clone.

v_call	clone_size	j_call	d_call	cdr3_aa	cdr3_nt
TRBV4-3	.	TRBJ2-3	.	CASSQDPDTTDTQYF	TGCGCCAGCAGCCAAGATCCGGACACCACAGATACGCAGTATTTT
TRBV5-1	many	TRBJ2-3	TRBD2	CASSFGIAGGTDTQYF	TGCGCCAGCAGCTTCGGGATAGCGGGAGGTACAGATACGCAGTATTTT
TRBV20-1	.	TRBJ1-2	.	CSARWSFHGYTF	TGCAGTGCTAGATGGTCTTTCCATGGCTACACCTTC
TRBV4-1	few	TRBJ2-2	TRBD2	CASSPSLAGANTGELFF	TGCGCCAGCAGCCCATCCCTAGCGGGGGCGAACACCGGGGAGCTGTTTTTT
TRBV28	.	TRBJ2-2	.	CASSLPFTGELFF	TGTGCCAGCAGTTTACCCTTCACCGGGGAGCTGTTTTTT
TRBV10-1	.	TRBJ2-2	.	CASSESRGITGELFF	TGCGCCAGCAGTGAGTCTAGAGGGATCACCGGGGAGCTGTTTTTT
TRBV29-1	.	TRBJ2-3	TRBD1	CSVVGQDTDTQYF	TGCAGCGTTGTGGGACAGGACACAGATACGCAGTATTTT
TRBV5-1	.	TRBJ2-1	TRBD1	CASSWTGILNEQFF	TGCGCCAGCAGCTGGACAGGGATACTCAATGAGCAGTTCTTC
TRBV27	.	TRBJ1-2	TRBD1	CASSSIRQGGDGYTF	TGTGCCAGCAGTTCGATAAGACAGGGGGGTGATGGCTACACCTTC
TRBV9	.	TRBJ2-3	TRBD2	CASSVAGVVTDTQYF	TGTGCCAGCAGCGTGGCGGGAGTGGTCACAGATACGCAGTATTTT
TRBV29-1	.	TRBJ1-2	.	CSVEEGGTGSGYTF	TGCAGCGTTGAAGAGGGGGGAACAGGAAGCGGCTACACCTTC
TRBV2	few	TRBJ2-2	TRBD1	CASKKETGITGELFF	TGTGCCAGCAAGAAGGAGACAGGGATCACCGGGGAGCTGTTTTTT
TRBV7-9	few	TRBJ2-1	TRBD2	CASSLFSGRPSYNEQFF	TGTGCCAGCAGCTTATTTAGCGGGAGACCCTCCTACAATGAGCAGTTCTTC
TRBV7-9	many	TRBJ1-6	.	CASSLGQRNSPLHF	TGTGCCAGCAGCTTAGGACAGCGTAATTCACCCCTCCACTTT
TRBV20-1	.	TRBJ2-7	.	CSARDGSRAFYEQYF	TGCAGTGCTAGAGACGGCTCGAGGGCTTTTTACGAGCAGTACTTC
TRBV6-1	.	TRBJ1-5	.	CASSGRGNQPQHF	TGTGCCAGCAGTGGCAGGGGAAATCAGCCCCAGCATTTT
TRBV10-3	.	TRBJ2-5	TRBD2	CAISVTRSPGGPGETQYF	TGTGCCATCAGTGTTACCCGTAGTCCGGGAGGGCCGGGTGAGACCCAGTACTTC
TRBV5-5	few	TRBJ1-1	.	CASSFYRSEAFF	TGTGCCAGCAGCTTCTACAGGAGTGAAGCTTTCTTT
TRBV20-1	.	TRBJ1-4	.	CSAPDPAGTGEKLFF	TGCAGTGCCCCGGACCCGGCAGGAACGGGTGAAAAACTGTTTTTT
TRBV7-2	.	TRBJ2-3	.	CASSLAGIIDTQYF	TGTGCCAGCAGCTTAGCAGGGATAATAGATACGCAGTATTTT
TRBV6-4	many	TRBJ2-3	.	CASSDSLVDTQYF	TGTGCCAGCAGTGACTCTTTAGTGGATACGCAGTATTTT
TRBV7-2	many	TRBJ2-1	.	CASSTVGEQFF	TGTGCCAGCAGCACTGTAGGTGAGCAGTTCTTC
TRBV11-3	.	TRBJ1-2	TRBD1	CAWAEEKNTGGPNYGYTF	TGTGCCTGGGCAGAAGAGAAAAACACAGGGGGCCCAAACTATGGCTACACCTTC
TRBV7-2	.	TRBJ2-3	.	CASSSLADLSTDTQYF	TGTGCCAGCAGCTCCTTAGCGGACCTTAGCACAGATACGCAGTATTTT
TRBV12-3/TRBV12-4	many	TRBJ1-5	TRBD1	CASSLGTPDRGHSNQPQHF	TGTGCCAGCAGTTTAGGAACCCCGGACAGGGGGCATAGCAATCAGCCCCAGCATTTT
TRBV27	.	TRBJ1-4	.	CAGSTWSNEKLFF	TGTGCCGGCAGTACCTGGTCGAATGAAAAACTGTTTTTT
TRBV9	many	TRBJ1-2	.	CASSVDPLGGYTF	TGTGCCAGCAGCGTAGACCCCCTTGGCGGCTACACCTTC
TRBV11-2	.	TRBJ2-1	TRBD2	CASSLDPGTSGRNEQFF	TGTGCCAGCAGCTTAGACCCCGGGACTAGCGGGAGGAATGAGCAGTTCTTC
TRBV24-1	.	TRBJ1-1	.	CATPGIKERTEAFF	TGTGCCACTCCCGGAATTAAGGAGAGAACTGAAGCTTTCTTT
TRBV20-1	few	TRBJ2-1	TRBD2	CSARSPGLAGGSSYNEQFF	TGCAGTGCTAGATCCCCGGGGCTAGCGGGGGGGAGCTCCTACAATGAGCAGTTCTTC
TRBV20-1	many	TRBJ1-2	.	CSARGGSGDYGYTF	TGCAGTGCTAGAGGAGGAAGTGGGGACTATGGCTACACCTTC
TRBV20-1	many	TRBJ2-3	TRBD2	CSARTSGSDTQYF	TGCAGTGCTAGGACTAGCGGGAGTGATACGCAGTATTTT
TRBV6-6	many	TRBJ2-5	.	CASRRGGLGDNEQYF	TGTGCCAGCAGGAGGGGAGGACTAGGGGACAATGAGCAGTACTTC
TRBV6-1	.	TRBJ2-1	TRBD2	CASGAGPSSYNEQFF	TGTGCCAGCGGAGCGGGGCCGAGCTCCTACAATGAGCAGTTCTTC
TRBV7-2	few	TRBJ2-2	.	CASRQTTGELFF	TGTGCCAGCCGGCAGACCACCGGGGAGCTGTTTTTT
TRBV6-5	many	TRBJ2-5	.	CASSYSRGVGETQYF	TGTGCCAGCAGTTACTCGAGGGGAGTGGGGGAGACCCAGTACTTC
TRBV12-3/TRBV12-4	many	TRBJ2-7	TRBD1	CASSLEGQGPYEQYF	TGTGCCAGCAGTTTGGAGGGACAGGGTCCCTACGAGCAGTACTTC
TRBV15	many	TRBJ2-7	.	CATSPREQYF	TGTGCCACCAGCCCCCGCGAGCAGTACTTC
TRBV7-2	.	TRBJ1-1	.	CASSTRAREAFF	TGTGCCAGCAGCACCAGGGCGAGGGAAGCTTTCTTT
TRBV14	many	TRBJ2-1	TRBD2	CASSQAGLAAYNEQFF	TGTGCCAGCAGCCAAGCGGGACTAGCGGCTTACAATGAGCAGTTCTTC
TRBV28	.	TRBJ1-2	.	CASSAQGNYGHTF	TGTGCCAGCAGTGCCCAGGGGAACTATGGCCACACCTTC
TRBV7-6	many	TRBJ2-1	.	CASSLAENEQFF	TGTGCCAGCAGCTTAGCCGAGAATGAGCAGTTCTTC
TRBV2	.	TRBJ2-1	.	CASSEGLDNEQFF	TGTGCCAGCAGTGAGGGTCTAGACAATGAGCAGTTCTTC
TRBV10-1	.	TRBJ2-3	TRBD2	CASSEPGLAGAPDTQYF	TGCGCCAGCAGTGAGCCGGGACTAGCGGGAGCACCAGATACGCAGTATTTT
TRBV29-1	many	TRBJ2-1	TRBD1	CSLGQGVHNEQFF	TGCAGCCTCGGACAGGGGGTACACAATGAGCAGTTCTTC
TRBV29-1	.	TRBJ2-1	.	CSVGGYSSYNEQFF	TGCAGCGTTGGCGGGTACAGCTCCTACAATGAGCAGTTCTTC
TRBV27	.	TRBJ2-5	.	CASSLRMRLSGPGDEQYF	TGTGCCAGCAGCCTTAGGATGAGGCTCAGTGGGCCTGGGGATGAGCAGTACTTC
TRBV4-2	.	TRBJ2-1	TRBD2	CASSQEWRGGYEQFF	TGTGCCAGCAGCCAAGAATGGCGGGGGGGGTATGAGCAGTTCTTC
TRBV3-1	.	TRBJ2-1	TRBD2	CASRGAGAHSYNEQFF	TGTGCCAGCAGGGGAGCGGGGGCCCACTCCTACAATGAGCAGTTCTTC
TRBV13	.	TRBJ2-1	TRBD2	CASSLVGTSGVYNEQFF	TGTGCCAGCAGCTTAGTCGGGACTAGCGGAGTATACAATGAGCAGTTCTTC
TRBV28	few	TRBJ1-5	.	CASSSGSWPQHF	TGTGCCAGCAGTTCAGGGTCTTGGCCCCAGCATTTT
TRBV27	many	TRBJ2-3	TRBD2	CASNQLALAGSPDMQYF	TGTGCCAGTAATCAGTTAGCCTTAGCGGGATCCCCCGATATGCAGTATTTT
TRBV14	many	TRBJ2-7	.	CASSQYRTLSYEQYF	TGTGCCAGCAGCCAATACCGGACACTCAGCTACGAGCAGTACTTC